These 29 T cell receptor beta chains came from one sample sequenced in a study of blood T cell repertoires in COVID-19. Some clones are missing from TCRdb's copy, which holds only in-frame ones; the method was immunoSEQ multiplex PCR. This table has under 350,000 clones, under 90% appearing once. The material sequenced was peripheral blood. Receptors originate from a woman aged 45-65 years who had recovered from COVID-19.

The chain uses TRBV5-1 and TRBJ2-1; 8 nucleotides agree with TRBD2. The V and J ends lost 0 bases and 1 base, in that order; junction bases with no gene match: 3. The V gene's germline CDR1 is SGHRS and CDR2 YFSETQ. CDR3 length: 16 residues. CDR3 region: CASSLVTSGSYNEQFF. For the CDR3, the DNA is TGCGCCAGCAGCTTGGTTACTAGCGGTTCCTACAATGAGCAGTTCTTC. Drawing the rest from reference TRBV5-1 and TRBJ2-1, the complete variable domain is KAGVTQTPRYLIKTRGQQVTLSCSPISGHRSVSWYQQTPGQGLQFLFEYFSETQRNKGNFPGRFSGRQFSNSRSEMNVSTLELGDSALYLCASSLVTSGSYNEQFFGPGTRLTVL.

The chain has TRBV6-5 and TRBJ1-5; tentatively, D is TRBD1 (5 bases). The germline V and J ends were trimmed by 5 bases and 6 bases, with 14 bases remaining between them. The CDR3 totals 14 residues. Germline CDR1 reads MNHEY; CDR2 reads SVGAGI. As DNA, the CDR3 is TGTGCCAGCAGTAAGCAGGGTTGGGGTCAGCCCCAGCATTTT. Translation: CASSKQGWGQPQHF.

The CDR3, as DNA: TGTGCCAGTAGTATGGAAGACAGGGATAATTCACCCCTCCACTTT. Translated: CASSMEDRDNSPLHF. The V and J genes are TRBV19 and TRBJ1-6, with 7 bases matching TRBD1. Unmatched junction bases numbered 4, after V lost 3 bases and J lost 5 bases. The CDR3 loop spans 15 amino acids. Germline CDR1 reads LNHDA; CDR2 reads SQIVND (reference sequence).

This clone was seen more than once but under ten times. The rearrangement uses TRBV5-3 and TRBJ2-1; 13 nucleotides agree with TRBD2. TRBV5-3 is designated an ORF whose function remains uncertain. V gave up 4 bases and J gave up 11 bases; unmatched junction bases: 9. CDR3 length: 15 amino acids. CDR3 sequence: CARSLGLAGAPQQFF. The CDR3 DNA follows: TGTGCCAGAAGCCTCGGACTAGCGGGAGCCCCACAGCAGTTCTTC.

This clone was picked up a small number of times. The chain carries TRBV7-6 and TRBJ1-6; D uncertain. There are 14 residues in the CDR3. The germline V and J ends were trimmed by 4 bases and 7 bases, with 11 bases remaining between them. Germline V lookup: CDR1 SGHVS, CDR2 FNYEAQ. This CDR3 reads CASSSYGENSPLHF. CDR3 sequence (DNA): TGTGCCAGCAGCTCTTACGGGGAAAATTCACCCCTCCACTTT.

The chain is built from TRBV5-5 and TRBJ1-2, with D maybe TRBD1 (5 bases). Germline lookup yields CDR1 SGHKS and CDR2 YYEKEE (reference sequence). V gave up 0 bases and J gave up 7 bases, with 13 bases separating them. The CDR3 contains 14 residues. In DNA form, the CDR3 reads TGTGCCAGCAGCTTGGGCGGGGGTCGGGCTGGCTACACCTTC. It codes for CASSLGGGRAGYTF.

V gene TRBV28 combines with J gene TRBJ1-5, with 11 bases aligning to TRBD1. The ends lost 6 bases at V and 5 bases at J; junction bases unmatched: 9. Looked up from germline, CDR1 is MDHEN and CDR2 is SYDVKM. The CDR3 contains 16 residues. In DNA, the CDR3 is TGTGCCAGCAGCATTGACCGGGACAGGGGGTATCAGCCCCAGCATTTT. The encoded protein is CASSIDRDRGYQPQHF.

The chain recombines TRBV14 with TRBJ2-1; 10 positions agree with TRBD1. CDR1 is SGHDN and CDR2 is FVKESK in the germline V gene. The CDR3 covers 18 residues. V lost 0 bases and J lost 9; bases outside the gene matches: 14. CDR3 nucleotide sequence: TGTGCCAGCAGCCAAGAAACAGTACCGGGACAGGGGTTCACTGAGCAGTTCTTC. Its translation: CASSQETVPGQGFTEQFF.

The DNA for the CDR3 is TGTGCCAGTAGTATACTAGCGGGAGGGTCGTTGATGGCCTACAATGAGCAGTTCTTC. This sequence encodes CASSILAGGSLMAYNEQFF. The rearrangement links TRBV19 to TRBJ2-1; 12 bases fit TRBD2. Germline V gives CDR1 LNHDA, CDR2 SQIVND (reference sequence). The CDR3 has 19 amino acids. After removal of 2 bases from V and 2 bases from J, the junction contained 10 bases not matched to a gene.

The V and J genes are TRBV28 and TRBJ2-5, with 7 nucleotides matching TRBD1. This CDR3 contains 15 residues. Trimming at V came to 7 bases and at J to 4 bases, leaving 12 bases not matched to a gene. The germline V gene encodes CDR1 MDHEN and CDR2 SYDVKM. CDR3 sequence: CASMLTGQQGETQYF. Written as DNA, the CDR3 is TGTGCCAGCATGTTGACGGGACAGCAGGGAGAGACCCAGTACTTC.

The J gene is TRBJ2-1, the V gene TRBV7-2; TRBD2 aligns across 11 bases. The CDR3 is 18 residues long. Germline V gene sequence: CDR1 SGHTA, CDR2 FQGNSA. J gave up 6 bases and V 5 bases, and 15 bases lay outside the gene matches. As DNA, the CDR3 is TGTGCCAGCAGCCCCCTAGGGGTTACTAGCGGGGGCGGCAATGAGCAGTTCTTC. This encodes CASSPLGVTSGGGNEQFF.

The V and J genes are TRBV6-4 and TRBJ1-6, with 8 nucleotides matching TRBD1. The ends lost 2 bases at V and 7 bases at J; junction bases unmatched: 1. CDR3 length: 14 amino acids. From germline, CDR1 is MRHNA and CDR2 SNTAGT. As DNA, the CDR3 is TGTGCCAGCAGTGACCAGGGGGCCAATTCACCCCTCCACTTT. Residues: CASSDQGANSPLHF.

This clone was seen just once. The rearrangement joins TRBV7-2 to TRBJ1-2; possibly TRBD1 for D (6 bases). V dropped 8 bases and J dropped 8 bases, with 24 bases sitting between them. This CDR3 is 15 amino acids long. CDR1 is SGHTA and CDR2 is FQGNSA in the germline V gene. The CDR3 sequence is CASQPRVGAPEGYTF. The CDR3 DNA reads as TGTGCCAGCCAACCTCGAGTGGGGGCGCCGGAAGGCTACACCTTC.

The CDR3, as DNA: TGTGCCAGCAGCTACCGGACAGGGGTCCAGAACACCGGGGAGCTGTTTTTT. Translated, it gives CASSYRTGVQNTGELFF. V usage is TRBV7-8 and J usage is TRBJ2-2, with TRBD1 matching 9 bases. Germline trimming cut 4 bases from V and 1 base from J; bases unmatched to any gene: 7. This CDR3 has 17 residues. Germline assignment: CDR1 SGHVS and CDR2 FQNEAQ.

This clone was found a few times. V and J are TRBV30 and TRBJ1-2; 7 positions agree with TRBD1. The CDR3 is 13 residues long. V gave up 3 bases and J gave up 6 bases; unmatched junction bases: 7. Germline V gene data show CDR1 as GTSNPN and CDR2 as SVGIG (reference sequence). The CDR3 sequence: CAWSPGTVNGYTF. CDR3 bases: TGTGCCTGGAGCCCCGGGACAGTGAATGGCTACACCTTC.

This clone came up a few times. This CDR3 reads CASSLVAQGTGNTIYF. CDR3 nucleotide sequence: TGTGCCAGCAGCTTAGTGGCGCAGGGCACGGGAAACACCATATATTTT. This chain joins TRBV7-2 and TRBJ1-3; possibly TRBD1 for D (5 bases). Trimming shortened V by 1 base and J by 4 bases, and 14 bases separated the two germline ends. Germline CDR1 and CDR2: SGHTA and FQGNSA. The CDR3 is 16 amino acids.

The chain joins TRBV28 to TRBJ1-2; D is uncertain. Germline lookup yields CDR1 MDHEN and CDR2 SYDVKM. The CDR3 loop spans 15 amino acids. Trimming pared 4 bases from V and 5 bases from J, leaving 17 bases between. CDR3 bases: TGTGCCAGCAGTTCAATCACGGTGACTCCATATGGCTACACCTTC. Protein sequence: CASSSITVTPYGYTF.

This chain uses TRBV6-6 with TRBJ1-5; D gene uncertain. The CDR3 length is 16 residues. Germline loops: CDR1 MNHNY, CDR2 SVGAGI (reference sequence). Trimming took 0 bases from V and 0 from J, leaving 9 bases between them. CDR3 sequence (DNA): TGTGCCAGCAGTTACTCGTCAGATTATAGCAATCAGCCCCAGCATTTT. Its protein product is CASSYSSDYSNQPQHF.

This clone was detected only a few times. Other nucleotide sequences from this sample produce the same CDR3. The chain carries TRBV10-3 and TRBJ1-1; D remains unclear. The CDR3 length is 13 residues. Trimming removed 3 bases at V and 3 bases at J, with 8 bases between. Germline V lookup: CDR1 ENHRY, CDR2 SYGVKD. CDR3: CAISERGDTEAFF. CDR3 in DNA: TGTGCCATCAGTGAACGGGGTGACACTGAAGCTTTCTTT.

This clone has just a few counts. The chain uses TRBV19 and TRBJ1-5, with D possibly being TRBD1 (5 bases). From germline, CDR1 is LNHDA and CDR2 SQIVND (reference sequence). Trimming pared 8 bases from V and 8 bases from J, leaving 19 bases between. This CDR3 is 14 amino acids long. The CDR3 region has the DNA TGTGCCAGTTCCAGGGTGGTTCGGAGTGAGCCCCAGCATTTT. It encodes CASSRVVRSEPQHF.

V is TRBV2 and J is TRBJ1-3, with D perhaps TRBD1 (5 bases). The CDR3 has 16 amino acids. Looked up from germline, CDR1 is SNHLY and CDR2 is FYNNEI. The V gene lost 6 bases and the J gene lost 4 bases, with 19 bases spanning the gap. CDR3 loop: CASSLERRRGGNTIYF. CDR3 in DNA: TGTGCCAGCAGCCTCGAGCGTAGGAGGGGCGGAAACACCATATATTTT.

V is TRBV19 and J is TRBJ1-3; D is ambiguous. The CDR3 runs to 16 residues. The V gene lost 4 bases and the J gene lost 1 base, with 14 bases spanning the gap. From germline, CDR1 is LNHDA and CDR2 SQIVND (reference sequence). Written as DNA, the CDR3 is TGTGCCAGTAGTACCGGACTGAGTTTTTCTGGAAACACCATATATTTT. Its protein is CASSTGLSFSGNTIYF.

The chain employs TRBV28 and TRBJ2-3; TRBD1 might be the D (5 bases). V gave up 1 base and J gave up 2 bases, with 10 bases separating them. The CDR3 sequence is 15 residues long. Germline CDR1 MDHEN, CDR2 SYDVKM. The CDR3 coding sequence is TGTGCCAGCAGTTTATATCAGGGAAACACAGATACGCAGTATTTT. Encoded protein: CASSLYQGNTDTQYF.

DNA for the CDR3: TGTGCCAGCAGTCAGCTTACAGGGGGCTTCGGCACCGGGGAGCTGTTTTTT. Amino acids: CASSQLTGGFGTGELFF. V gene TRBV28 combines with J gene TRBJ2-2; 9 nucleotides align to TRBD1. The CDR3 runs to 17 residues. Per germline, CDR1 MDHEN and CDR2 SYDVKM. Trimming at V came to 5 bases and at J to 4 bases, leaving 11 bases not matched to a gene.

The V gene is TRBV7-8, the J gene TRBJ1-5, with D perhaps matching TRBD1 (6 bases). This CDR3 spans 15 amino acids. Germline loops: CDR1 SGHVS, CDR2 FQNEAQ. V was clipped by 1 base and J by 4 bases, with 11 bases between them. The CDR3 loop is CASSLDPGVNQPQHF. The CDR3 DNA reads as TGTGCCAGCAGCTTAGACCCAGGGGTAAATCAGCCCCAGCATTTT.

The V gene is TRBV28, the J gene TRBJ2-1, with 7 bases that match TRBD2. After removal of 3 bases from V and 4 bases from J, the junction contained 3 bases not matched to a gene. The CDR3 has 14 residues. CDR1 and CDR2 (germline): MDHEN, SYDVKM. As DNA, the CDR3 is TGTGCCAGCAGTTTCCTAGCGGCATACAATGAGCAGTTCTTC. Its protein product is CASSFLAAYNEQFF. Using reference TRBV28 and TRBJ2-1 for the parts outside the CDR3, the full variable domain is DVKVTQSSRYLVKRTGEKVFLECVQDMDHENMFWYRQDPGLGLRLIYFSYDVKMKEKGDIPEGYSVSREKKERFSLILESASTNQTSMYLCASSFLAAYNEQFFGPGTRLTVL.

This clone was counted ten times or more. The rearrangement joins TRBV2 to TRBJ2-7; weak D call: TRBD1 (5 bases). Germline V gene sequence: CDR1 SNHLY, CDR2 FYNNEI. Trimming stripped 4 bases from V and 3 bases from J, with 7 bases between. The CDR3 spans 12 residues. CDR3 coding DNA: TGTGCCAGCAGTGGACAGAACTACGAGCAGTACTTC. It codes for CASSGQNYEQYF.

J is TRBJ2-3 and V is TRBV27, with D possibly matching TRBD2 (5 bases). The V end was cut by 2 bases, the J end by 11 bases, with 14 bases between. The germline V gene encodes CDR1 MNHEY and CDR2 SMNVEV (reference sequence). The CDR3 totals 13 residues. This CDR3 reads CASSLVYEGRQYF. The CDR3 region has the DNA TGTGCCAGCAGTTTAGTCTATGAGGGTAGGCAGTATTTT.

The DNA of the CDR3 is TGTGCCAGCAGCGGGGGGACGGAGGAATACGAGCAGTACTTC. Protein product: CASSGGTEEYEQYF. This chain links TRBV6-2 or TRBV6-3 with TRBJ2-7, with TRBD2 matching 7 bases. CDR1 is MNHEY, CDR2 SVGEGT, per germline. The trim removed 6 bases at V and 4 bases at J, leaving 9 bases unmatched. This CDR3 comprises 14 residues.